Sequencing of this T cell receptor beta chain was carried out in a study of blood T cells in healthy people across ages. The CDR3 length is 13 residues. Between the trimmed V and J ends, which lost 4 bases and 2 bases, there was a span of 11 bases. Germline CDR1 and CDR2: SQVTM and ANQGSEA. Healthy Caucasian individuals from Russia aged roughly 6 to 95 were enrolled as donors. Each of the donors had 9 to 10 milliliters of peripheral blood drawn into EDTA-treated Vacutainer tubes. It was with a sample-barcoded 5' primer and a J-beta primer mix that a second PCR of about 7 to 12 cycles was run. MiXCR, applied by TCRdb to the 5' RACE reads, yields one record per CDR3 protein. The table shows approximately 690,000 distinct CDR3 sequences, with approximately 40% occurring only once.

V and J are TRBV29-1 and TRBJ1-2; possibly TRBD1 for D (6 bases). Specimen: blood. This clonotype was sampled from a man aged 80 or over in good health. The CDR3 protein is CSVAGQGNYGYTF. CDR3 DNA: TGCAGCGTTGCGGGGCAGGGGAACTATGGCTACACCTTC.